This is a list of T cell receptor beta chains from one sample in a study of tumor-infiltrating lymphocytes in primary liver carcinoma. TCRdb analysed the multiplex PCR reads with MiXCR anew, one entry per CDR3 protein. The table includes around 330,000 distinct CDR3 sequences, 50% to 75% detected once. Source material: peripheral blood. The source of these receptors is a woman aged 30 to 39 with primary liver carcinoma and hepatitis B virus infection. CDR3s include the opening cysteine and the closing phenylalanine or tryptophan. The order of the fields is J gene, V gene, clone size, D gene, CDR3 protein, CDR3 DNA. The D gene is left open where the match is weak. The size field is filled for only some rows; it gives once, few, many or a size class.

J gene: TRBJ2-7; V gene: TRBV19; clone size: NA; D gene: TRBD1; CDR3 protein: CASSKSGQTAYEQYF; CDR3 DNA: TGTGCCAGTAGTAAATCGGGACAGACCGCCTACGAGCAGTACTTC
J gene: TRBJ1-1; V gene: TRBV11-2; clone size: few; D gene: NA; CDR3 protein: CASSLARGAEAFF; CDR3 DNA: TGTGCCAGCAGTCTAGCCCGGGGGGCTGAAGCTTTCTTT
J gene: TRBJ2-2; V gene: TRBV11-2; clone size: many; D gene: NA; CDR3 protein: CASSSRGGLNTGELFF; CDR3 DNA: TGTGCCAGCAGCTCCCGAGGGGGGCTTAACACCGGGGAGCTGTTTTTT
J gene: TRBJ2-7; V gene: TRBV11-2; clone size: many; D gene: TRBD1; CDR3 protein: CASSKDRGSEQYF; CDR3 DNA: TGTGCCAGCAGCAAGGACAGGGGAAGCGAGCAGTACTTC
J gene: TRBJ1-1; V gene: TRBV6-2/TRBV6-3; clone size: NA; D gene: NA; CDR3 protein: CASSQAIQEISLSEAFF; CDR3 DNA: TGTGCCAGCAGCCAGGCCATCCAAGAGATTAGTTTATCTGAAGCTTTCTTT
J gene: TRBJ2-5; V gene: TRBV4-2; clone size: NA; D gene: TRBD2; CDR3 protein: CASSQVVGLAGRGETQYF; CDR3 DNA: TGTGCCAGCAGCCAAGTCGTCGGACTAGCGGGACGAGGAGAGACCCAGTACTTC
J gene: TRBJ1-4; V gene: TRBV29-1; clone size: few; D gene: NA; CDR3 protein: CSGGGTAGEKLFF; CDR3 DNA: TGCAGCGGGGGGGGGACGGCGGGTGAAAAACTGTTTTTT
J gene: TRBJ2-3; V gene: TRBV4-2; clone size: many; D gene: TRBD2; CDR3 protein: CASSQGLAGADTQYF; CDR3 DNA: TGTGCCAGCAGCCAGGGACTAGCGGGAGCAGATACGCAGTATTTT
J gene: TRBJ2-3; V gene: TRBV6-2/TRBV6-3; clone size: few; D gene: TRBD1; CDR3 protein: CASESSRGLDTQYF; CDR3 DNA: TGTGCCAGCGAATCTTCGAGGGGGCTAGATACGCAGTATTTT
J gene: TRBJ1-2; V gene: TRBV6-5; clone size: NA; D gene: TRBD1; CDR3 protein: CASSEDRDTYGYTF; CDR3 DNA: TGTGCCAGCAGTGAAGACAGGGACACCTATGGCTACACCTTC
J gene: TRBJ2-2; V gene: TRBV7-7; clone size: NA; D gene: TRBD1; CDR3 protein: CASRQGATEELFF; CDR3 DNA: TGTGCTAGCAGACAGGGGGCAACCGAGGAGCTGTTTTTT
J gene: TRBJ2-2; V gene: TRBV30; clone size: NA; D gene: NA; CDR3 protein: CAWSVAPTGELFF; CDR3 DNA: TGTGCCTGGAGTGTAGCCCCCACCGGGGAGCTGTTTTTT
J gene: TRBJ1-2; V gene: TRBV6-1; clone size: once; D gene: NA; CDR3 protein: CTSRAADYGYTF; CDR3 DNA: TGTACCAGCCGGGCCGCAGACTATGGCTACACCTTC
J gene: TRBJ2-7; V gene: TRBV6-1; clone size: NA; D gene: TRBD2; CDR3 protein: CASSALGLAGGYEQYF; CDR3 DNA: TGTGCCAGCAGCGCCCTAGGTCTAGCGGGAGGCTACGAGCAGTACTTC
J gene: TRBJ2-2; V gene: TRBV29-1; clone size: many; D gene: NA; CDR3 protein: CSVEVGIAGELFF; CDR3 DNA: TGCAGCGTTGAAGTGGGAATAGCCGGGGAGCTGTTTTTT
J gene: TRBJ1-2; V gene: TRBV6-5; clone size: many; D gene: TRBD1; CDR3 protein: CASSYSKDRGHYGYTF; CDR3 DNA: TGTGCCAGCAGTTACTCGAAGGACAGGGGCCATTATGGCTACACCTTC
J gene: TRBJ2-1; V gene: TRBV30; clone size: few; D gene: TRBD1; CDR3 protein: CAWSAAGQGWYEQFF; CDR3 DNA: TGTGCCTGGAGTGCGGCGGGACAGGGGTGGTATGAGCAGTTCTTC
J gene: TRBJ2-4; V gene: TRBV12-3/TRBV12-4; clone size: NA; D gene: NA; CDR3 protein: CASTGTIAKNIQYF; CDR3 DNA: TGTGCCAGCACTGGGACGATAGCCAAAAACATTCAGTACTTC
J gene: TRBJ1-1; V gene: TRBV11-2; clone size: many; D gene: TRBD1; CDR3 protein: CASSSRPQGQSTEAFF; CDR3 DNA: TGTGCCAGCAGCTCCCGGCCACAGGGGCAAAGCACTGAAGCTTTCTTT
J gene: TRBJ2-7; V gene: TRBV28; clone size: NA; D gene: NA; CDR3 protein: CAVEGQSGYEQYF; CDR3 DNA: TGTGCCGTGGAGGGGCAATCCGGCTACGAGCAGTACTTC
J gene: TRBJ2-1; V gene: TRBV11-2; clone size: once; D gene: NA; CDR3 protein: CANSLMGSEQFF; CDR3 DNA: TGTGCCAACAGCTTAATGGGTAGTGAGCAGTTCTTC
J gene: TRBJ2-7; V gene: TRBV11-1; clone size: NA; D gene: NA; CDR3 protein: CTSREAPGRGTYEQYF; CDR3 DNA: TGTACTAGCAGGGAGGCGCCGGGCAGGGGGACGTACGAGCAGTACTTC
J gene: TRBJ2-7; V gene: TRBV6-2/TRBV6-3; clone size: few; D gene: TRBD1; CDR3 protein: CASKRDRGRNEQYF; CDR3 DNA: TGTGCCAGCAAGAGAGACAGGGGCCGGAACGAGCAGTACTTC
J gene: TRBJ2-3; V gene: TRBV4-1; clone size: few; D gene: NA; CDR3 protein: CASSQVDTTDTQYF; CDR3 DNA: TGCGCCAGCAGCCAAGTTGACACCACAGATACGCAGTATTTT
J gene: TRBJ1-6; V gene: TRBV12-3/TRBV12-4; clone size: NA; D gene: NA; CDR3 protein: CASSLSGGISPLHF; CDR3 DNA: TGTGCCAGCAGTTTATCTGGGGGGATTTCACCCCTCCACTTT
J gene: TRBJ2-2; V gene: TRBV11-2; clone size: many; D gene: NA; CDR3 protein: CASSSGLLVGELFF; CDR3 DNA: TGTGCCAGCAGCTCGGGACTCCTGGTGGGGGAGCTGTTTTTT
J gene: TRBJ2-3; V gene: TRBV6-6; clone size: NA; D gene: TRBD2; CDR3 protein: CASNSWVAGGRDTQYF; CDR3 DNA: TGTGCCAGCAATTCCTGGGTAGCGGGAGGCCGAGATACGCAGTATTTT
J gene: TRBJ2-1; V gene: TRBV29-1; clone size: few; D gene: TRBD1; CDR3 protein: CSVRHGTGYSELFF; CDR3 DNA: TGCAGCGTTCGACACGGGACAGGATACAGTGAGCTGTTCTTC
J gene: TRBJ2-2; V gene: TRBV9; clone size: once; D gene: NA; CDR3 protein: CASSVGGTTNTGELFF; CDR3 DNA: TGTGCCAGCAGCGTAGGCGGGACAACAAACACCGGGGAGCTGTTTTTT
J gene: TRBJ2-7; V gene: TRBV11-3; clone size: NA; D gene: NA; CDR3 protein: CTSSLRLTASYEQYF; CDR3 DNA: TGTACCAGCAGCTTGAGACTAACAGCCTCCTACGAGCAGTACTTC
J gene: TRBJ2-2; V gene: TRBV5-6; clone size: NA; D gene: TRBD2; CDR3 protein: CASSRLGGRRSGELFF; CDR3 DNA: TGTGCCAGCAGCCGACTCGGGGGGAGGCGGAGCGGGGAGCTGTTTTTT
J gene: TRBJ2-7; V gene: TRBV4-3; clone size: few; D gene: TRBD1; CDR3 protein: CASSQDPRGPREQYF; CDR3 DNA: TGCGCCAGCAGCCAAGATCCCAGGGGGCCTCGCGAGCAGTACTTC
J gene: TRBJ1-2; V gene: TRBV14; clone size: NA; D gene: NA; CDR3 protein: CASSLRHYGYTF; CDR3 DNA: TGTGCCAGCAGCCTGCGCCACTATGGCTACACCTTC
J gene: TRBJ2-1; V gene: TRBV11-3; clone size: many; D gene: NA; CDR3 protein: CASSLGGERQQFF; CDR3 DNA: TGTGCCAGCAGCCTAGGAGGGGAAAGGCAGCAGTTCTTC
J gene: TRBJ1-3; V gene: TRBV4-1; clone size: NA; D gene: TRBD1; CDR3 protein: CASSQVGQGQDTIYF; CDR3 DNA: TGCGCCAGCAGCCAGGTTGGACAGGGCCAAGACACCATATATTTT
J gene: TRBJ2-2; V gene: TRBV11-2; clone size: NA; D gene: NA; CDR3 protein: CARSLGLGRGPKAGELFF; CDR3 DNA: TGTGCCAGGAGCTTAGGCTTGGGCAGGGGCCCCAAGGCCGGGGAGCTGTTTTTT
J gene: TRBJ2-7; V gene: TRBV6-1; clone size: many; D gene: TRBD2; CDR3 protein: CASRLGLAGDEQYF; CDR3 DNA: TGTGCCAGCAGACTTGGACTAGCGGGAGACGAGCAGTACTTC
J gene: TRBJ1-1; V gene: TRBV6-6; clone size: once; D gene: NA; CDR3 protein: CASSYGRGTEAFF; CDR3 DNA: TGTGCCAGCAGTTACGGCCGGGGAACTGAAGCTTTCTTT
J gene: TRBJ2-4; V gene: TRBV6-5; clone size: NA; D gene: NA; CDR3 protein: CASSYGSARVIDIQYF; CDR3 DNA: TGTGCCAGCAGTTATGGAAGTGCGAGGGTTATTGACATTCAGTACTTC
J gene: TRBJ1-6; V gene: TRBV30; clone size: NA; D gene: TRBD1; CDR3 protein: CTWMNRGRNSPLHF; CDR3 DNA: TGTACCTGGATGAACAGGGGCCGTAATTCACCCCTCCACTTT
J gene: TRBJ2-7; V gene: TRBV6-1; clone size: NA; D gene: NA; CDR3 protein: CASSGYRPYEQCF; CDR3 DNA: TGTGCCAGCAGTGGGTACAGGCCCTACGAGCAGTGCTTC
J gene: TRBJ2-3; V gene: TRBV5-4; clone size: few; D gene: TRBD2; CDR3 protein: CASTTSGRGTDTQYF; CDR3 DNA: TGTGCCAGCACCACAAGCGGGAGGGGCACAGATACGCAGTATTTT
J gene: TRBJ1-2; V gene: TRBV6-1; clone size: NA; D gene: NA; CDR3 protein: CASSDGGLLNYGYTF; CDR3 DNA: TGTGCCAGCAGTGACGGGGGGCTCTTGAACTATGGCTACACCTTC
J gene: TRBJ2-3; V gene: TRBV6-2/TRBV6-3; clone size: NA; D gene: TRBD2; CDR3 protein: CASSYPSGGSGSTDTQYF; CDR3 DNA: TGTGCCAGCAGTTACCCGTCGGGGGGTAGCGGCTCCACAGATACGCAGTATTTT
J gene: TRBJ1-4; V gene: TRBV12-3/TRBV12-4; clone size: many; D gene: NA; CDR3 protein: CASSLGWAKLFF; CDR3 DNA: TGTGCCAGCAGTTTAGGCTGGGCAAAACTGTTTTTT
J gene: TRBJ1-1; V gene: TRBV6-1; clone size: few; D gene: NA; CDR3 protein: CASRTGRGEPEAFF; CDR3 DNA: TGTGCCAGCAGAACAGGCCGCGGGGAGCCTGAAGCTTTCTTT
J gene: TRBJ1-1; V gene: TRBV11-2; clone size: NA; D gene: NA; CDR3 protein: CANSLDWGGTEAFF; CDR3 DNA: TGTGCCAATAGCTTAGATTGGGGAGGCACTGAAGCTTTCTTT
J gene: TRBJ2-7; V gene: TRBV6-2/TRBV6-3; clone size: many; D gene: TRBD1; CDR3 protein: CASSWGQGAYEQYF; CDR3 DNA: TGTGCCAGCAGTTGGGGACAGGGCGCCTACGAGCAGTACTTC
J gene: TRBJ2-3; V gene: TRBV6-2/TRBV6-3; clone size: many; D gene: NA; CDR3 protein: CASRRTQDTQYF; CDR3 DNA: TGTGCCAGCAGGCGAACGCAGGATACGCAGTATTTT
J gene: TRBJ1-6; V gene: TRBV11-2; clone size: once; D gene: NA; CDR3 protein: CASSQRGGYDSPLHF; CDR3 DNA: TGTGCCAGCAGCCAACGTGGTGGGTATGATTCACCCCTCCACTTT
J gene: TRBJ2-1; V gene: TRBV6-1; clone size: NA; D gene: NA; CDR3 protein: CTSSEVLVAEGFSYNEQFF; CDR3 DNA: TGTACCAGCAGTGAAGTTCTGGTAGCGGAGGGCTTCTCCTACAATGAGCAGTTCTTC
J gene: TRBJ1-5; V gene: TRBV7-6; clone size: NA; D gene: NA; CDR3 protein: CASSVTDIQPQHF; CDR3 DNA: TGTGCCAGCAGCGTGACGGACATTCAGCCCCAGCATTTT
J gene: TRBJ1-5; V gene: TRBV27; clone size: NA; D gene: NA; CDR3 protein: CASSRKPPAGTWGNQPRHF; CDR3 DNA: TGTGCCAGCAGTCGTAAGCCCCCGGCGGGGACGTGGGGCAATCAGCCCCGGCATTTT
J gene: TRBJ2-4; V gene: TRBV11-2; clone size: many; D gene: NA; CDR3 protein: CASSLGGLHKNIQYF; CDR3 DNA: TGTGCCAGCAGCTTGGGGGGCTTGCACAAAAACATTCAGTACTTC
J gene: TRBJ2-7; V gene: TRBV4-3; clone size: NA; D gene: NA; CDR3 protein: CASSQLGTSREQYF; CDR3 DNA: TGCGCCAGCAGCCAACTTGGGACCTCCCGCGAGCAGTACTTC